The 12 T cell receptor beta chains below were found in one sample sequenced in a study of vaccination effects on CD4 cells after COVID-19. The method was immunoSEQ multiplex PCR; TCRdb's version includes in-frame clones alone and lacks a portion of them. In the table there are around 53,000 clones, about 77% of which are singletons. Pools of viral peptides were used by the ViraFEST assay to expand antigen-specific CD4+ T cells ahead of sequencing. Having been cultured for roughly 11 days, the cells underwent CD4+ T cell isolation. SARS-CoV-2 infected the person between March and December 2020, as confirmed by PCR. Which antigens these TCRs recognize remains unknown. Source: CD4+ T cells from PBMCs cultured with HIV peptides, taken before COVID-19 vaccination. The subset denotes: HIV-1 Nef peptide pool negative control/reference culture. The source is a human donor who had a prior SARS-CoV-2 infection.

J is TRBJ2-6 and V is TRBV2; D not certain. CDR1 is SNHLY and CDR2 is FYNNEI in the germline V gene. This CDR3 has 14 amino acids. V shed 6 bases and J shed 4 bases, with 10 bases lying between them. CDR3 nucleotide sequence: TGTGCCAGCAGGAAGGAGAACGGGGCCAACGTCCTGACTTTC. Encoded protein: CASRKENGANVLTF.

In DNA, the CDR3 is TGTGCCAGCAGCTTAGCGGTTCGGGACAGGCGAGATACGCAGTATTTT. Protein sequence: CASSLAVRDRRDTQYF. The chain has TRBV7-6 and TRBJ2-3; TRBD1 matches at 8 bases. Germline-derived CDR1 and CDR2 are SGHVS and FNYEAQ. This CDR3 is built from 16 residues. Trimming took 0 bases from V and 5 from J; bases not matched to a gene: 7.

V gene TRBV5-1 combines with J gene TRBJ2-7; 9 bases align to TRBD1. Trimming removed 3 bases from V and 6 bases from J; junction bases left unmatched: 10. Germline V gives CDR1 SGHRS, CDR2 YFSETQ. The CDR3 runs to 15 residues. The CDR3 loop is CASSSQDRGFGEQYF. CDR3 bases: TGCGCCAGCAGCTCGCAGGACAGGGGATTTGGCGAGCAGTACTTC.

V usage is TRBV19 and J usage is TRBJ2-7; D is perhaps TRBD1 (5 bases). Trimming removed 5 bases from V and 4 bases from J, with 15 bases in between. Looked up from germline, CDR1 is LNHDA and CDR2 is SQIVND (reference sequence). The CDR3 runs to 14 residues. CDR3 sequence reads: CASSFGHLLYEQYF. CDR3 nucleotides: TGTGCCAGTAGTTTCGGACACCTATTATACGAGCAGTACTTC.

The table lists this clone with a count of one. This chain uses TRBV20-1 with TRBJ2-1; D gene uncertain. Germline CDR1 and CDR2: DFQATT and SNEGSKA (reference sequence). There are 11 residues in the CDR3. V was clipped by 3 bases and J by 3 bases, with 3 bases between them. In DNA, the CDR3 is TGCAGTGCTAGCTTCTACAATGAGCAGTTCTTC. Protein: CSASFYNEQFF.

V usage is TRBV2 and J usage is TRBJ1-1; D is unclear. This CDR3 comprises 12 residues. The V gene's germline CDR1 is SNHLY and CDR2 FYNNEI. V was pared by 8 bases and J by 1 base, with 8 bases between. The DNA for the CDR3 is TGTGCCAGCTTTCCTGCGAACACTGAAGCTTTCTTT. Protein sequence: CASFPANTEAFF.

The CDR3 sequence: CAGMSWGEEKLFF. The CDR3 bases are TGTGCCGGAATGAGTTGGGGAGAAGAAAAACTGTTTTTT. The rearrangement uses TRBV30 and TRBJ1-4; D remains unclear. CDR1 is GTSNPN, CDR2 SVGIG, per germline (reference sequence). The CDR3 is 13 residues long. V dropped 8 bases and J dropped 8 bases, with 18 bases sitting between them.

This clone occurred a few times. This chain joins TRBV11-2 and TRBJ2-1; the D is unclear. CDR3 length: 13 amino acids. Germline-derived CDR1 and CDR2 are SGHAT and FQNNGV. V lost 4 bases, J lost 3 bases, and 7 bases lay in between. The CDR3 DNA sequence: TGTGCCAGCAGCTCCGCAAACTACAATGAGCAGTTCTTC. Amino acid sequence: CASSSANYNEQFF.

The chain employs TRBV15 and TRBJ2-7; D gene ambiguous. V was cut by 0 bases and J by 5 bases, with 8 bases left in between. This CDR3 spans 13 amino acids. The germline V gene encodes CDR1 LNHNV and CDR2 YYDKDF (reference sequence). The CDR3 DNA follows: TGTGCCACCAGCAGAGATTGGAAGCACGAGCAGTACTTC. It codes for CATSRDWKHEQYF. Based on the CDR3 plus reference TRBV15 and TRBJ2-7, the full variable domain is DAMVIQNPRYQVTQFGKPVTLSCSQTLNHNVMYWYQQKSSQAPKLLFHYYDKDFNNEADTPDNFQSRRPNTSFCFLDIRSPGLGDTAMYLCATSRDWKHEQYFGPGTRLTVT.

The chain employs TRBV11-2 and TRBJ2-1; no clear D gene. V lost 1 base and J lost 6, with 7 bases in between. The germline gives CDR1 SGHAT, CDR2 FQNNGV. The CDR3 has 13 residues. The CDR3 sequence is CASSLGRANEQFF. The CDR3 nucleotides read TGTGCCAGCAGCTTAGGTAGGGCCAATGAGCAGTTCTTC.

The chain has TRBV7-9 and TRBJ2-1; perhaps TRBD1 as D (6 bases). CDR3 size: 13 residues. V gave up 5 bases and J gave up 4 bases, with 9 bases separating them. Looked up from germline, CDR1 is SEHNR and CDR2 is FQNEAQ (reference sequence). CDR3 DNA sequence: TGTGCCAGCAGCAATGGACAGTACAATGAGCAGTTCTTC. Encoded protein: CASSNGQYNEQFF. Complete variable domain (other parts from reference TRBV7-9 and TRBJ2-1): DTGVSQNPRHKITKRGQNVTFRCDPISEHNRLYWYRQTLGQGPEFLTYFQNEAQLEKSRLLSDRFSAERPKGSFSTLEIQRTEQGDSAMYLCASSNGQYNEQFFGPGTRLTVL.

The chain uses TRBV10-3 and TRBJ2-7; perhaps D is TRBD1 or TRBD2 (5 bases each). The V end lost 6 bases, the J end lost 7 bases, and 19 bases lay between the germline ends. This CDR3 has 14 amino acids. Germline-derived CDR1 and CDR2 are ENHRY and SYGVKD. The CDR3 loop reads CAISTGTGKREQYF. The DNA of the CDR3 is TGTGCCATCAGCACCGGGACGGGCAAGAGGGAGCAGTACTTC.